The 25 T cell receptor beta chains below were found in one sample sequenced in a study of beta chain features in type 1 diabetes. The investigators reverse transcribed all of the isolated RNA, so they sequenced expressed TCRB transcripts. This table comes from immunoSEQ multiplex PCR, and its TCRdb copy is limited to in-frame clones, with some not included. The sample has about 400,000 clones; approximately 12% are singletons. The sample comprised naive CD4+ T cells from blood. Every receptor here comes from a man aged 18-30 years in good health.

This rearrangement joins TRBV30 to TRBJ1-4, with no clear D. The V gene lost 3 bases and the J gene lost 6 bases, with 11 bases spanning the gap. CDR1 and CDR2 from the germline V gene are GTSNPN and SVGIG (reference sequence). The CDR3 is 13 amino acids. CDR3 nucleotide sequence: TGTGCCTGGAGAGGTGAGGAGCATGAAAAACTGTTTTTT. Translation gives CAWRGEEHEKLFF.

On this clone: Other DNA sequences in the same sample also yield this CDR3. CDR3 in DNA: TGTGCCAGCAGCTTGGACAGAACAGATACGCAGTATTTT. Its protein is CASSLDRTDTQYF. The rearrangement uses TRBV5-4 and TRBJ2-3; unclear D gene. V dropped 0 bases and J dropped 3 bases, with 5 bases sitting between them. The germline V gene encodes CDR1 SGHNT and CDR2 YYREEE (reference sequence). The CDR3 is 13 residues long.

This clone showed up just a few times. V is TRBV29-1 and J is TRBJ2-1; 10 bases match TRBD1. Germline CDR1 reads SQVTM; CDR2 reads ANQGSEA. The trim removed 4 bases at V and 0 bases at J, leaving 9 bases unmatched. The CDR3 extends over 17 amino acids. The CDR3: CSVVRGQGSHSYNEQFF. CDR3 bases: TGCAGCGTTGTTAGGGGACAGGGGTCCCACTCCTACAATGAGCAGTTCTTC.

A few counts support this clone. The CDR3 loop is CASSVTGTYNSPLHF. The CDR3 DNA sequence: TGCGCCAGCAGCGTCACAGGGACCTATAATTCACCCCTCCACTTT. The chain joins TRBV5-1 to TRBJ1-6; D perhaps matches TRBD1 (6 bases). The CDR3 runs to 15 residues. Between the trimmed V and J ends, which lost 4 bases and 2 bases, there was a span of 10 bases. Germline CDR1 and CDR2: SGHRS and YFSETQ.

This clone has a handful of counts. The genes are TRBV18 and TRBJ2-7; tentatively, D is TRBD2 (5 bases). Trimming cost V 1 base and J 5 bases, with 18 bases left between them. The CDR3 loop spans 16 amino acids. Germline-derived CDR1 and CDR2 are KGHSH and LQKENI. The CDR3 bases are TGTGCCAGCTCACCACGGCTAGCAGGCATTTCTCACGAGCAGTACTTC. This gives the protein CASSPRLAGISHEQYF.

This clone was observed a few times. This chain's CDR3 is CASSRSRGGDTEAFF. DNA for the CDR3: TGTGCCAGCAGCCGAAGCAGGGGTGGAGACACTGAAGCTTTCTTT. The rearrangement joins TRBV7-2 to TRBJ1-1; D possibly corresponds to TRBD1 (6 bases). The germline CDR1 and CDR2 sequences are SGHTA and FQGNSA. Deletions cut 5 bases from V and 3 bases from J, with 16 bases between. This CDR3 has 15 amino acids. Using reference TRBV7-2 and TRBJ1-1 for the parts outside the CDR3, the full variable domain is GAGVSQSPSNKVTEKGKDVELRCDPISGHTALYWYRQSLGQGLEFLIYFQGNSAPDKSGLPSDRFSAERTGGSVSTLTIQRTQQEDSAVYLCASSRSRGGDTEAFFGQGTRLTVV.

The chain links TRBV4-2 to TRBJ1-5, with D perhaps matching TRBD1 (5 bases). The CDR3 is 15 amino acids. Trimming removed 3 bases at V and 6 bases at J, with 15 bases between. Germline values: CDR1 LGHNA, CDR2 YNFKEQ. As DNA, the CDR3 is TGTGCCAGCAGCCAGGGGCAGGGATCCACTCAGCCCCAGCATTTT. It is translated as CASSQGQGSTQPQHF.

The chain links TRBV7-6 to TRBJ1-3; tentatively, D is TRBD1 (6 bases). CDR3 length equals 16 residues. The V end was cut by 5 bases, the J end by 1 base, with 15 bases between. Germline CDR1 is SGHVS and CDR2 is FNYEAQ. The CDR3: CASSTIPGQSGNTIYF. Written as DNA, the CDR3 is TGTGCCAGCAGCACTATTCCGGGACAATCTGGAAACACCATATATTTT.

This clone was picked up a small number of times. The V call is TRBV6-5, the J call TRBJ2-2; 7 bases match TRBD1. V was pared by 6 bases and J by 7 bases, with 8 bases of the junction left unmatched. The CDR3 contains 14 residues. The germline gives CDR1 MNHEY, CDR2 SVGAGI. The CDR3 coding sequence is TGTGCCAGCAGACCTCGACAGGGTATCGGGGAGCTGTTTTTT. The encoded protein is CASRPRQGIGELFF.

This chain joins TRBV20-1 and TRBJ2-7; D is uncertain. There are 10 residues in the CDR3. Germline CDR1 and CDR2: DFQATT and SNEGSKA (reference sequence). The V gene lost 6 bases and the J gene lost 3 bases, with 6 bases spanning the gap. The CDR3 DNA reads TGCAGTGCGACAAACTACGAGCAGTACTTC. It specifies CSATNYEQYF.

The J gene is TRBJ2-1, the V gene TRBV18; 8 bases fit TRBD2. This CDR3 region has 15 residues. The germline V gene encodes CDR1 KGHSH and CDR2 LQKENI. J was trimmed by 4 bases and V by 3 bases; bases with no gene match: 5. CDR3 sequence (DNA): TGTGCCAGCTCACCTCAGCGGGGGCCTTACAATGAGCAGTTCTTC. Its protein product is CASSPQRGPYNEQFF.

This clone was observed a handful of times. V and J are TRBV5-4 and TRBJ2-6, with D maybe TRBD1 (6 bases). There are 16 residues in the CDR3. V was trimmed by 0 bases and J by 1 base, leaving 8 bases between them. The germline CDR1 and CDR2 sequences are SGHNT and YYREEE (reference sequence). The CDR3 protein is CASSLGGRSGANVLTF. CDR3 coding DNA: TGTGCCAGCAGCTTGGGGGGGCGGTCTGGGGCCAACGTCCTGACTTTC.

In its sample, this clone was seen a few times. The rearrangement joins TRBV18 to TRBJ2-7, with D maybe TRBD2 (6 bases). Germline V CDR1 and CDR2: KGHSH, LQKENI. The CDR3 runs 15 residues. The V gene lost 2 bases and the J gene lost 5 bases, with 16 bases spanning the gap. The CDR3 loop is CASSPVLALFNEQYF. CDR3 DNA sequence: TGTGCCAGCTCACCAGTACTAGCTCTTTTCAACGAGCAGTACTTC.

V usage is TRBV28 and J usage is TRBJ1-2; D possibly corresponds to TRBD1 (6 bases). CDR1 is MDHEN, CDR2 SYDVKM, per germline. The CDR3 covers 14 residues. Trimming cost V 5 bases and J 2 bases, with 12 bases left between them. In DNA, the CDR3 is TGTGCCAGCAGTCAACTCACAGGGAACTATGGCTACACCTTC. It translates to CASSQLTGNYGYTF.

The chain combines TRBV28 with TRBJ2-7; TRBD1 matches 8 bases. Trimming removed 4 bases from V and 2 bases from J; junction bases left unmatched: 7. This CDR3 is built from 15 residues. Germline assignment: CDR1 MDHEN and CDR2 SYDVKM. Written as DNA, the CDR3 is TGTGCCAGCAGTTCCCAGGGACAGGCCCCCTACGAGCAGTACTTC. Its translation: CASSSQGQAPYEQYF.

This clone was counted only a few times. This chain links TRBV20-1 with TRBJ2-1, with 7 bases identical to TRBD2. Germline CDR1 DFQATT, CDR2 SNEGSKA (reference sequence). The length of the CDR3 is 11 residues. V gave up 5 bases and J gave up 8 bases; unmatched junction bases: 3. Here the CDR3 reads CSAERGDEQFF. CDR3 coding DNA: TGCAGTGCTGAACGGGGGGATGAGCAGTTCTTC.

The rearrangement links TRBV9 to TRBJ2-1; D might be TRBD2 (5 bases). V was shortened by 0 bases and J by 9 bases, with 10 bases between the two germline ends. This CDR3 region has 13 residues. Germline-derived CDR1 and CDR2 are SGDLS and YYNGEE. The CDR3 nucleotides read TGTGCCAGCAGCGTAGGGCTAGCCAGTGAGCAGTTCTTC. Amino acids: CASSVGLASEQFF.

V and J are TRBV28 and TRBJ1-1; 10 nucleotides align to TRBD1. The CDR3 is 16 amino acids. The V segment lost 5 bases and the J segment 0 bases; nucleotides outside the gene matches: 6. Germline loops: CDR1 MDHEN, CDR2 SYDVKM. CDR3 nucleotides: TGTGCCAGCAGTCGAGGGACAGGGGCGATGAACACTGAAGCTTTCTTT. This gives the protein CASSRGTGAMNTEAFF.

J is TRBJ1-3 and V is TRBV30, with 7 bases that match TRBD1. The CDR3 spans 16 residues. CDR1 and CDR2 from the germline V gene are GTSNPN and SVGIG (reference sequence). Germline trimming cut 0 bases from V and 4 bases from J; bases unmatched to any gene: 9. Here the CDR3 DNA reads TGTGCCTGGAGTGTACCCCAGGGGGTGAGAGGAAACACCATATATTTT. Its translation: CAWSVPQGVRGNTIYF.

This chain joins TRBV4-1 and TRBJ2-7; the match to TRBD2 covers 8 bases. Per the germline V gene, CDR1 is MGHRA and CDR2 is YSYEKL. V shed 3 bases and J 7 bases; nucleotides not matched to a gene: 8. The CDR3 is 14 residues long. The CDR3 DNA follows: TGCGCCAGCAGCCATCCGGGACTAGGACTGGAGCAGTACTTC. This gives the protein CASSHPGLGLEQYF.

This clone has only a few counts. This chain joins TRBV5-1 and TRBJ2-5, with TRBD1 identical over 8 bases. Germline assignment: CDR1 SGHRS and CDR2 YFSETQ. This CDR3 has 15 amino acids. Trimming took 4 bases from V and 2 from J; bases not matched to a gene: 7. The CDR3 sequence: CASSGTGLPQETQYF. As DNA, the CDR3 is TGCGCCAGCAGCGGGACAGGACTCCCTCAAGAGACCCAGTACTTC.

This chain links TRBV4-2 with TRBJ2-2, with a possible D match to TRBD1 (6 bases). Germline lookup yields CDR1 LGHNA and CDR2 YNFKEQ. The length of the CDR3 is 17 residues. V lost 1 base to trimming and J lost 0 bases, with 12 bases between them. The CDR3 region is CASSQAPGHTNTGELFF. In DNA, the CDR3 is TGTGCCAGCAGCCAAGCCCCGGGACACACGAACACCGGGGAGCTGTTTTTT.

This clone appeared a few times. Written as DNA, the CDR3 is TGTGCCAGCAGATACGGGGGGGTTGGGGCCAACGTCCTGACTTTC. It specifies CASRYGGVGANVLTF. The chain has TRBV6-6 and TRBJ2-6, with 8 positions matching TRBD2. After removal of 6 bases from V and 3 bases from J, the junction contained 4 bases not matched to a gene. The germline V gene encodes CDR1 MNHNY and CDR2 SVGAGI (reference sequence). CDR3 length equals 15 residues.

The chain joins TRBV7-8 to TRBJ2-5; D may be TRBD2 (5 bases). Trimming cost V 5 bases and J 2 bases, with 9 bases left between them. Germline V gene sequence: CDR1 SGHVS, CDR2 FQNEAQ. This CDR3 has 13 amino acids. This CDR3 reads CASSPGSQETQYF. Written as DNA, the CDR3 is TGTGCCAGCAGCCCGGGATCTCAAGAGACCCAGTACTTC.

The table lists this clone with a few counts. The V and J genes are TRBV6-5 and TRBJ1-1; a weak D match, TRBD1 (5 bases). The CDR3 contains 14 residues. V lost 5 bases and J 4 bases, leaving 14 bases between the germline ends. Germline assignment: CDR1 MNHEY and CDR2 SVGAGI. The DNA of the CDR3 is TGTGCCAGCAGTACCGCCGGGGGTACCACTGAAGCTTTCTTT. The encoded protein is CASSTAGGTTEAFF.